The 20 T cell receptor beta chains listed next were all sequenced from one sample in a study of early T cells in non-severe SARS-CoV-2 infection. Each CDR3 protein is one row after TCRdb ran MiXCR on the 5' RACE reads. This sample has approximately 83,000 distinct CDR3 sequences; over 12% occur once, and the top ten carry approximately 3.3%. The specimen sequenced was whole blood. The receptors were gathered from an adult who was a healthcare worker with PCR-confirmed SARS-CoV-2 infection or an uninfected control (not recorded which).

This clonotype was observed many times. CDR3 sequence (DNA): TGTGCCAGCAGCCCTCCCGACAGGGGGTCCTACAATGAGCAGTTCTTC. This encodes CASSPPDRGSYNEQFF. This rearrangement joins TRBV7-8 to TRBJ2-1; TRBD1 agrees at 9 bases. The germline V gene has CDR1 SGHVS and CDR2 FQNEAQ. The CDR3 runs to 16 residues. V lost 5 bases, J lost 1 base, and 6 bases stayed unmatched. The whole variable domain, remainder taken from reference TRBV7-8 and TRBJ2-1, is GAGVSQSPRYKVAKRGQDVALRCDPISGHVSLFWYQQALGQGPEFLTYFQNEAQLDKSGLPSDRFFAERPEGSVSTLKIQRTQQEDSAVYLCASSPPDRGSYNEQFFGPGTRLTVL.

The gene calls are TRBV9 and TRBJ1-2; 10 bases align to TRBD1. The V gene's germline CDR1 is SGDLS and CDR2 YYNGEE. This CDR3 is 14 amino acids long. Trimming took 4 bases from V and 7 from J; bases not matched to a gene: 7. The CDR3 bases are TGTGCCAGCAGCCCTCTGGACAGGGGGGGTGGCTACACCTTC. Encoded protein: CASSPLDRGGGYTF.

Ten or more counts support this clonotype. The chain couples TRBV18 to TRBJ1-5; TRBD1 might be the D (6 bases). Germline CDR1 reads KGHSH; CDR2 reads LQKENI. V was trimmed by 2 bases and J by 0 bases, leaving 11 bases between them. This CDR3 has 16 residues. The CDR3 coding sequence is TGTGCCAGCTCACCATCAGGGGTCAGTAGCAATCAGCCCCAGCATTTT. It codes for CASSPSGVSSNQPQHF. The variable domain in full, with the rest retrieved from reference TRBV18 and TRBJ1-5, is NAGVMQNPRHLVRRRGQEARLRCSPMKGHSHVYWYRQLPEEGLKFMVYLQKENIIDESGMPKERFSAEFPKEGPSILRIQQVVRGDSAAYFCASSPSGVSSNQPQHFGDGTRLSIL.

This clonotype has only a few counts. J is TRBJ2-4 and V is TRBV29-1; D is undetermined. CDR3 length: 14 residues. The germline gives CDR1 SQVTM, CDR2 ANQGSEA. V lost 6 bases, J lost 0 bases, and 12 bases lay in between. CDR3 sequence (DNA): TGCAGCGTCATCACTGGGCTAGCCAAAAACATTCAGTACTTC. Amino acid sequence: CSVITGLAKNIQYF.

This clonotype was recorded at least ten times. The rearrangement uses TRBV2 and TRBJ2-2; a possible D gene is TRBD2 (6 bases). The CDR3 is made up of 12 amino acids. V lost 6 bases to trimming and J lost 6 bases, with 8 bases between them. Germline loops: CDR1 SNHLY, CDR2 FYNNEI. The CDR3 DNA is TGTGCCAGCAGGAGGGACTCCGGGGAGCTGTTTTTT. Its translation is CASRRDSGELFF.

The rearrangement links TRBV20-1 to TRBJ2-1, with 11 nucleotides matching TRBD2. The CDR3 runs 20 residues. Unmatched junction bases numbered 16, after V lost 2 bases and J lost 1 base. Germline CDR1 reads DFQATT; CDR2 reads SNEGSKA (reference sequence). The CDR3 coding sequence is TGCAGTGCTAGACCCCGTCCTCTGGGACTAGCGGCATATTCCTACAATGAGCAGTTCTTC. Protein sequence: CSARPRPLGLAAYSYNEQFF.

The chain is built from TRBV29-1 and TRBJ2-7; D unresolved. Germline V gene lookup returns CDR1 SQVTM and CDR2 ANQGSEA. The CDR3 is made up of 14 amino acids. The germline V and J ends were trimmed by 5 bases and 0 bases, with 14 bases remaining between them. The CDR3 reads CSVRGVGSSYEQYF. The CDR3, as DNA: TGCAGCGTTCGTGGAGTGGGCAGCTCCTACGAGCAGTACTTC.

This chain links TRBV6-1 with TRBJ2-3, with 9 bases aligning to TRBD2. This CDR3 has 16 amino acids. The germline V gene has CDR1 MNHNS and CDR2 SASEGT. Trimming removed 4 bases from V and 4 bases from J; junction bases left unmatched: 9. The CDR3 DNA reads TGTGCCAGCAGTGCGCTTAGCGGGAGTAGCGCAGATACGCAGTATTTT. Protein: CASSALSGSSADTQYF.

In regard to this clonotype: A much larger clone lies one base from this, so it may be a read error. This rearrangement joins TRBV7-3 to TRBJ2-1; the match to TRBD1 covers 8 bases. There are 16 residues in the CDR3. V was clipped by 2 bases and J by 5 bases; unmatched bases: 8. Germline assignment: CDR1 SGHTA and CDR2 FQGTGA. The CDR3 sequence is CASSLLGDRRNNEQFF. The CDR3 bases are TGTGCCAGCAGCTTATTAGGGGACAGGAGAAACAATGAGCAGTTCTTC.

V is TRBV19 and J is TRBJ2-3; 12 bases are shared with TRBD2. This CDR3 is 17 amino acids long. V shed 6 bases and J 8 bases; nucleotides not matched to a gene: 15. Germline-derived CDR1 and CDR2 are LNHDA and SQIVND (reference sequence). In DNA, the CDR3 is TGTGCCAGTAGGACAAGACGGACTAGCGGGGTCCCTGCTACGCAGTATTTT. The encoded protein is CASRTRRTSGVPATQYF.

This clonotype came up many times. The chain couples TRBV18 to TRBJ2-5; no firm D call. Trimming cost V 5 bases and J 0 bases, with 7 bases left between them. The CDR3 is 13 residues long. CDR1 and CDR2 (germline): KGHSH, LQKENI. The chain's CDR3 is CASSSDHQETQYF. CDR3 in DNA: TGTGCCAGCTCATCGGACCACCAAGAGACCCAGTACTTC. The full variable domain, with the rest looked up from reference TRBV18 and TRBJ2-5, is NAGVMQNPRHLVRRRGQEARLRCSPMKGHSHVYWYRQLPEEGLKFMVYLQKENIIDESGMPKERFSAEFPKEGPSILRIQQVVRGDSAAYFCASSSDHQETQYFGPGTRLLVL.

This clonotype was detected only a few times. The rearrangement uses TRBV11-2 and TRBJ2-7; possibly TRBD1 for D (6 bases). The germline V gene encodes CDR1 SGHAT and CDR2 FQNNGV. The CDR3 is made up of 14 amino acids. V was pared by 3 bases and J by 2 bases, with 11 bases between. The CDR3 coding sequence is TGTGCCAGCAGCTTCCGGACAGAGACCTACGAGCAGTACTTC. Translation gives CASSFRTETYEQYF.

This clonotype was detected a few times. The V and J genes are TRBV6-1 and TRBJ2-7, with 9 bases fitting TRBD2. Germline-derived CDR1 and CDR2 are MNHNS and SASEGT. The CDR3 extends over 14 amino acids. Losses at the gene ends were 3 bases for V and 2 bases for J; bases not matched to a gene: 2. Written as DNA, the CDR3 is TGTGCCAGCAGTGATAGCGGGGGTCCCTACGAGCAGTACTTC. It translates to CASSDSGGPYEQYF.

The rearrangement joins TRBV7-2 to TRBJ2-2, with D possibly being TRBD1 (5 bases). V was shortened by 4 bases and J by 6 bases, with 15 bases between the two germline ends. The germline CDR1 and CDR2 sequences are SGHTA and FQGNSA. CDR3 length equals 15 residues. CDR3 sequence reads: CASSSYVTGAGELFF. CDR3 sequence (DNA): TGTGCCAGCAGCTCATATGTTACAGGAGCCGGGGAGCTGTTTTTT.

This clonotype has a handful of counts. The chain combines TRBV10-3 with TRBJ2-1; D is undetermined. The germline gives CDR1 ENHRY, CDR2 SYGVKD. V was clipped by 5 bases and J by 5 bases, with 7 bases between them. The CDR3 runs 12 residues. The CDR3 is CAISPLNNEQFF. The CDR3 DNA reads TGTGCCATCAGTCCACTGAACAATGAGCAGTTCTTC.

The chain uses TRBV20-1 and TRBJ2-1; no clear D gene. Deletions cut 3 bases from V and 4 bases from J, with 13 bases between. The CDR3 has 14 residues. The germline V gene encodes CDR1 DFQATT and CDR2 SNEGSKA (reference sequence). The CDR3 sequence is CSARKASSYNEQFF. In DNA, the CDR3 is TGCAGTGCTAGGAAGGCCTCTTCGTACAATGAGCAGTTCTTC.

The gene calls are TRBV2 and TRBJ2-1; D is possibly TRBD2 (5 bases). The V gene lost 1 base and the J gene lost 12 bases, with 7 bases spanning the gap. From germline, CDR1 is SNHLY and CDR2 FYNNEI. The CDR3 has 11 amino acids. CDR3 region: CASSEGAGQFF. DNA for the CDR3: TGTGCCAGCAGTGAAGGGGCGGGGCAGTTCTTC.

The V and J genes are TRBV5-6 and TRBJ1-2; TRBD1 is a possible D gene (5 bases). Germline assignment: CDR1 SGHDT and CDR2 YYEEEE. The CDR3 consists of 14 residues. V lost 0 bases to trimming and J lost 3 bases, with 9 bases between them. The CDR3 DNA reads as TGTGCCAGCAGCTTGGGACAGCCCTACTATGGCTACACCTTC. Translated: CASSLGQPYYGYTF.

Comment on this clonotype: The conserved phenylalanine or tryptophan is not found at the CDR3 terminus, so this likely reflects a read error. The genes are TRBV9 and TRBJ1-2; D is unclear. Looked up from germline, CDR1 is SGDLS and CDR2 is YYNGEE. V lost 0 bases and J 0 bases, leaving 9 bases between the germline ends. The length of the CDR3 is 15 residues. DNA for the CDR3: TGTGCCAGCAGCGTAGTCCCAGACGCTAACTATGGCTACACCATC. The encoded protein is CASSVVPDANYGYTI.

Only one count was recorded for this clonotype. The chain joins TRBV11-2 to TRBJ2-1; TRBD2 matches at 8 bases. Germline loops: CDR1 SGHAT, CDR2 FQNNGV. V shed 3 bases, J shed 9 bases, and the junction held 7 bases outside the gene matches. The CDR3 covers 14 residues. The CDR3 DNA reads as TGTGCCAGCAGCTTTCCGGGGGGGCATATTGAGCAGTTCTTC. This sequence encodes CASSFPGGHIEQFF.